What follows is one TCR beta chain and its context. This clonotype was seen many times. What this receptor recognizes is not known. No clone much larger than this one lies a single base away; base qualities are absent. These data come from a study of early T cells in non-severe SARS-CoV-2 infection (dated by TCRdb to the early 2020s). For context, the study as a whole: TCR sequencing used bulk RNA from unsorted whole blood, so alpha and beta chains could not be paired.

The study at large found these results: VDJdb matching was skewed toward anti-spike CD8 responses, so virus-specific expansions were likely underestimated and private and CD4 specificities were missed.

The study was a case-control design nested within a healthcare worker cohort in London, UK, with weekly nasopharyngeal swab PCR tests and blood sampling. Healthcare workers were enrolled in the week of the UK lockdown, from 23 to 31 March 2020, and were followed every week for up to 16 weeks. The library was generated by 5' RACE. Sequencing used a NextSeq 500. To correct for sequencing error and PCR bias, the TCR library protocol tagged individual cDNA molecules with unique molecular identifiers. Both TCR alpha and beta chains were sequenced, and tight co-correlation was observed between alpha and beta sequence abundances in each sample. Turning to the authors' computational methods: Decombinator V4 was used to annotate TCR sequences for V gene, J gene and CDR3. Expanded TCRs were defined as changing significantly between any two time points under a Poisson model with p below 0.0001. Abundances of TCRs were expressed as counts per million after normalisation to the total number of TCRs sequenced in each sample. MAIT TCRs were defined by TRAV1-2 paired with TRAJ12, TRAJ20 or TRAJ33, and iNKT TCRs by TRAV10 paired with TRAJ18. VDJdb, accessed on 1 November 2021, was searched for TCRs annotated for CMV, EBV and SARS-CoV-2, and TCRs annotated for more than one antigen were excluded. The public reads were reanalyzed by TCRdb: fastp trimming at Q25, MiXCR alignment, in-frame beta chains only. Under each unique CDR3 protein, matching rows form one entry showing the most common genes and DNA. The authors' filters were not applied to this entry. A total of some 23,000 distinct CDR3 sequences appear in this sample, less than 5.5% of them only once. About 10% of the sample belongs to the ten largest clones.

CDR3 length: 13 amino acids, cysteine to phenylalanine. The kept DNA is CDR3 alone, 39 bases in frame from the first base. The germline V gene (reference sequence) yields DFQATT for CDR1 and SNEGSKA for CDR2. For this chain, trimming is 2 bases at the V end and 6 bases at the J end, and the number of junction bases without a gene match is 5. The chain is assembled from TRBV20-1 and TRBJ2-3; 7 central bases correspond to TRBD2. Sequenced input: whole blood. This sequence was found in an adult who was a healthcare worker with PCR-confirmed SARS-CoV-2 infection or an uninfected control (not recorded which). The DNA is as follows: TGCAGTGCTAGATCGACTAGCCCCGATACGCAGTATTTT. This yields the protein CSARSTSPDTQYF.